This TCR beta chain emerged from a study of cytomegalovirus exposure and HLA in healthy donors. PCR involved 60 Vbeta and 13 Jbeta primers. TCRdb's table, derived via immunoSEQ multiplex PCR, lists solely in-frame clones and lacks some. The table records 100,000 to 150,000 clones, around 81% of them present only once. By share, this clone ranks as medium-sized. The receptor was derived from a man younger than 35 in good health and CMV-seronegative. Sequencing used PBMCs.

This chain's CDR3 is CASSTLGGLPGEQFF. CDR3 bases: TGTGCCAGTAGTACCCTCGGGGGTCTACCCGGTGAGCAGTTCTTC. The rearrangement joins TRBV19 to TRBJ2-1; D may be TRBD2 (6 bases). Germline lookup yields CDR1 LNHDA and CDR2 SQIVND (reference sequence). V was cut by 4 bases and J by 9 bases, with 19 bases left in between. The CDR3 is 15 amino acids.